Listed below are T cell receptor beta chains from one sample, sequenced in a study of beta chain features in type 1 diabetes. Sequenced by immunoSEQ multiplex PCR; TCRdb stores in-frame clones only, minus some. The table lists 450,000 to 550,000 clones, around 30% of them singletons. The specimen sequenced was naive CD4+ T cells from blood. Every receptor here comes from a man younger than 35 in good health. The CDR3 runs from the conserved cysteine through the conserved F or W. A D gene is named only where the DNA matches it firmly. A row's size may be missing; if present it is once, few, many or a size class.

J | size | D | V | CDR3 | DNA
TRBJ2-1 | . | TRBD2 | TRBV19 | CASRGGGAVAGGYEQFF | TGTGCGTCGAGGGGAGGTGGGGCGGTAGCGGGAGGCTATGAGCAGTTCTTC
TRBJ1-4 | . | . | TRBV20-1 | CSAGREKLFF | TGCAGTGCAGGGCGCGAAAAACTGTTTTTT
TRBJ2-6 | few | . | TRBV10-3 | CAIRTGTGRSGANVLTF | TGTGCCATCAGGACCGGGACGGGCAGATCTGGGGCCAACGTCCTGACTTTC
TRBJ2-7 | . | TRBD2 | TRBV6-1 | CASRPSGRGYEQYF | TGTGCCAGCAGGCCTAGCGGGAGAGGGTACGAGCAGTACTTC
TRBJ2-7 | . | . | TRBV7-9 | CASGGWSGEQYF | TGTGCCAGCGGGGGTTGGTCCGGCGAGCAGTACTTC
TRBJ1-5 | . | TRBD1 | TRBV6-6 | CASSTTGSAQPQHF | TGTGCCAGCAGTACGACAGGGTCGGCTCAGCCCCAGCATTTT
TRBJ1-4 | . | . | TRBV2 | CASSGQAASTNEKLFF | TGTGCCAGCAGCGGACAAGCAGCCTCAACTAATGAAAAACTGTTTTTT
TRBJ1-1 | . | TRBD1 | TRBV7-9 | CASSPRQGGMNTEAFF | TGTGCCAGCAGCCCCAGACAGGGGGGCATGAACACTGAAGCTTTCTTT
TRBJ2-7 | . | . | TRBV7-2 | CASSLGGTSYEQYF | TGTGCCAGCAGCTTAGGGGGGACCTCCTACGAGCAGTACTTC
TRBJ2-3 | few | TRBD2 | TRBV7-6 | CASSLGASGNTDTQYF | TGTGCCAGCAGCTTAGGTGCTAGCGGAAACACAGATACGCAGTATTTT
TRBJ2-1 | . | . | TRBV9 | CASSRDKIYNEQFF | TGTGCCAGCAGCCGGGACAAAATATACAATGAGCAGTTCTTC
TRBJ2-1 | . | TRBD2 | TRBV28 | CASTLAGEHEQFF | TGTGCCAGCACACTAGCGGGAGAGCATGAGCAGTTCTTC
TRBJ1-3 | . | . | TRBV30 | CAGQPVSGNTIYF | TGTGCAGGACAGCCTGTCTCTGGAAACACCATATATTTT
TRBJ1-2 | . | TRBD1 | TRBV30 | CAWLTTGGAYGYTF | TGTGCCTGGCTCACGACAGGGGGAGCATATGGCTACACCTTC
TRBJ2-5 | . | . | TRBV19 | CASRSASSRETQYF | TGTGCCAGTAGGTCGGCCTCTAGTAGGGAGACCCAGTACTTC
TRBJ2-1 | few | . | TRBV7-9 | CASSFRDVQFF | TGTGCCAGCAGCTTCCGGGATGTTCAGTTCTTC
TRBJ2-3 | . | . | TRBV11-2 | CASSPHIPRSTDTQYF | TGTGCCAGCAGCCCACACATCCCCCGTTCCACAGATACGCAGTATTTT
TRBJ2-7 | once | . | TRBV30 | CAWSVRGSHEQYF | TGTGCCTGGAGTGTAAGAGGGAGTCACGAGCAGTACTTC
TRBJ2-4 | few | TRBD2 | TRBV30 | CAWSKPGLQNIQYF | TGTGCCTGGAGTAAACCGGGACTACAAAACATTCAGTACTTC
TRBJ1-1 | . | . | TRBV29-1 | CSVEWLRGSGAEAFF | TGCAGCGTTGAATGGCTCAGGGGCTCGGGGGCTGAAGCTTTCTTT
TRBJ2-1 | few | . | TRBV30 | CAWSRDTLPYNEQFF | TGTGCCTGGAGTCGGGACACCTTACCCTACAATGAGCAGTTCTTC
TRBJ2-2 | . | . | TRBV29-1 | CSVEVFGLNTGELFF | TGCAGCGTTGAAGTTTTCGGACTGAACACCGGGGAGCTGTTTTTT
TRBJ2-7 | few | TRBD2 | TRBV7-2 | CASSSGLAGGLMGEQYF | TGTGCCAGCAGTTCCGGACTAGCGGGGGGCTTGATGGGCGAGCAGTACTTC
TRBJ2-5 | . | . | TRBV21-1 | CASSEWVKETQYF | TGTGCCAGCAGCGAGTGGGTAAAAGAGACCCAGTACTTC
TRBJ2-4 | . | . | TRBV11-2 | CASSLGEGIQYF | TGTGCCAGCAGCTTGGGTGAGGGCATTCAGTACTTC
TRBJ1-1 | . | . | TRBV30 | CAWSVTHSNTEAFF | TGTGCCTGGAGTGTCACCCACTCGAACACTGAAGCTTTCTTT
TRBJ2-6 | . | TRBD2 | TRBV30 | CAWGLAGANVLTF | TGTGCCTGGGGACTAGCTGGGGCCAACGTCCTGACTTTC
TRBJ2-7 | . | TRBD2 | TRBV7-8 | CASSGGLAAVYEQYF | TGTGCCAGCAGCGGGGGACTAGCGGCTGTCTACGAGCAGTACTTC
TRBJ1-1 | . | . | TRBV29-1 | CSAASRNEAFF | TGCAGCGCCGCGTCCCGGAATGAAGCTTTCTTT
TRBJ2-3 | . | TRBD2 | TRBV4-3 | CASSLLAGVTDTQYF | TGCGCCAGCAGCTTACTAGCGGGAGTTACAGATACGCAGTATTTT
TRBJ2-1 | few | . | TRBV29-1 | CSAPTRYNEQFF | TGCAGCGCTCCCACTAGGTACAATGAGCAGTTCTTC
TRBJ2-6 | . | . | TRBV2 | CASSQESGANVLTF | TGTGCCAGCAGCCAGGAAAGTGGGGCCAACGTCCTGACTTTC
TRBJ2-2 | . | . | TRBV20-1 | CSARATGELFF | TGCAGTGCCAGAGCCACCGGGGAGCTGTTTTTT
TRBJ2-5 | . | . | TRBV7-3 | CASSLRGREGGRETQYF | TGTGCCAGCAGCTTGAGAGGCCGGGAAGGGGGTCGAGAGACCCAGTACTTC
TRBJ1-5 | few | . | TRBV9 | CASSAQGYSNQPQHF | TGTGCCAGCAGCGCACAGGGCTATAGCAATCAGCCCCAGCATTTT
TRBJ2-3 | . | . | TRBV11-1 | CASSFPNTDTQYF | TGTGCCAGCAGCTTTCCTAACACAGATACGCAGTATTTT
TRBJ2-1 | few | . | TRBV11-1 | CASSPRGGLYNEQFF | TGTGCCAGCAGCCCTCGAGGGGGGCTGTACAATGAGCAGTTCTTC
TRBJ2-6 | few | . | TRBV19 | CASSTSGANVLTF | TGTGCCAGTAGTACCTCTGGGGCCAACGTCCTGACTTTC
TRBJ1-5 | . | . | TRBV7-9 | CASSLVDQPQHF | TGTGCCAGCAGCTTAGTAGATCAGCCCCAGCATTTT
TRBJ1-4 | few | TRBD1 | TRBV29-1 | CSVETGGLREKLFF | TGCAGCGTTGAAACAGGGGGCTTACGGGAAAAACTGTTTTTT
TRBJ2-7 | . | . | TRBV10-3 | CAISYGFGEQYF | TGTGCCATCAGTTACGGGTTTGGGGAGCAGTACTTC
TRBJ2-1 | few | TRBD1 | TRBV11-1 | CASRWTGASYNEQFF | TGTGCCAGCAGATGGACAGGGGCCTCCTACAATGAGCAGTTCTTC
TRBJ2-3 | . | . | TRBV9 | CASSVVGAGSPSTDTQYF | TGTGCCAGCAGCGTAGTGGGAGCGGGTTCCCCTAGCACAGATACGCAGTATTTT
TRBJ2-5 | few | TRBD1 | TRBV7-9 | CASSSGTGVETQYF | TGTGCCAGCAGCTCCGGGACAGGGGTGGAGACCCAGTACTTC
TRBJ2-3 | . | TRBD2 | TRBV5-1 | CASSLAPSGRTDTQYF | TGCGCCAGCAGCTTGGCTCCTAGCGGGCGCACAGATACGCAGTATTTT
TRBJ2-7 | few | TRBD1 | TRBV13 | CASSLVRGPYEQYF | TGTGCCAGCAGCTTAGTGAGGGGGCCCTACGAGCAGTACTTC
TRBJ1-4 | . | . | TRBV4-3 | CASSTAQVANEKLFF | TGCGCCAGCAGCACGGCACAGGTGGCTAATGAAAAACTGTTTTTT
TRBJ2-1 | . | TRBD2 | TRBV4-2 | CASSQGTSGDSYNEQFF | TGTGCCAGCAGCCAAGGGACTAGCGGGGACTCCTACAATGAGCAGTTCTTC
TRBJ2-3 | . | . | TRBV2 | CASADRRSDTQYF | TGTGCCAGTGCGGACCGACGATCAGATACGCAGTATTTT
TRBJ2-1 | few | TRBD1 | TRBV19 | CATSKAGGVAVSGEQFF | TGTGCCACAAGTAAGGCAGGGGGAGTTGCTGTCTCTGGTGAGCAGTTCTTC
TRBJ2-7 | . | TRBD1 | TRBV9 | CASSVGTGAFDEQYF | TGTGCCAGCAGCGTAGGCACAGGGGCCTTCGACGAGCAGTACTTC
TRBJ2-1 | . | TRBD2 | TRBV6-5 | CASRLASYNEQFF | TGTGCCAGCAGACTAGCGTCCTACAATGAGCAGTTCTTC
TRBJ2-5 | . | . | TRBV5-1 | CASSLGAGGETQYF | TGCGCCAGCAGCTTGGGAGCGGGCGGAGAGACCCAGTACTTC